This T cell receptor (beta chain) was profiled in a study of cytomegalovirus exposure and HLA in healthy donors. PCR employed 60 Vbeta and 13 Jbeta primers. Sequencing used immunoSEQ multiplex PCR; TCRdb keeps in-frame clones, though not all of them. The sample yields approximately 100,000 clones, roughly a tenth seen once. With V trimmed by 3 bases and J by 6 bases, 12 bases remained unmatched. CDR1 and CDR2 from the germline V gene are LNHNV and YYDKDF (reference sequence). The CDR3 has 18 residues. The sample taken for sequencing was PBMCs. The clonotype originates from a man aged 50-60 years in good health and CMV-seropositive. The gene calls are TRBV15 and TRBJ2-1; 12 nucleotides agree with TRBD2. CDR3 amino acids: CATSSFKLAGGAGNEQFF. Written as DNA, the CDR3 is TGTGCCACCAGCAGCTTTAAACTAGCGGGAGGTGCCGGCAATGAGCAGTTCTTC. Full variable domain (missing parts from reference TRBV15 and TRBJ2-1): DAMVIQNPRYQVTQFGKPVTLSCSQTLNHNVMYWYQQKSSQAPKLLFHYYDKDFNNEADTPDNFQSRRPNTSFCFLDIRSPGLGDTAMYLCATSSFKLAGGAGNEQFFGPGTRLTVL.